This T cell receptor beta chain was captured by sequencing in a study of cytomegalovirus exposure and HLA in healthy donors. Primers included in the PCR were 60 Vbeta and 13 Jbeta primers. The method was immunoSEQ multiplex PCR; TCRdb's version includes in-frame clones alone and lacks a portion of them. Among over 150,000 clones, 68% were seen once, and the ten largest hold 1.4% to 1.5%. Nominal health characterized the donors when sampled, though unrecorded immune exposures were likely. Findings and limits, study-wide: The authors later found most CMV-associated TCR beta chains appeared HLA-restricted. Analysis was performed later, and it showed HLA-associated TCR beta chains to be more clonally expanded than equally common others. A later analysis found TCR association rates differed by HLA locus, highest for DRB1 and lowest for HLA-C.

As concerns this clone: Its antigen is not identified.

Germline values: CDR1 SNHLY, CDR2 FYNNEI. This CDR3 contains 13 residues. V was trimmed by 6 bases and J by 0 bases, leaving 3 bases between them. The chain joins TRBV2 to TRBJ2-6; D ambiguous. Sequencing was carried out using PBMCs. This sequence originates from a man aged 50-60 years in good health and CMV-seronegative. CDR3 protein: CASSVSGANVLTF. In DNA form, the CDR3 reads TGTGCCAGCAGCGTCTCTGGGGCCAACGTCCTGACTTTC.